A selection of T cell receptor beta chains follows, all from one sample in a study of OX40 agonist ivuxolimab in advanced cancers. Sequencing was performed with immunoSEQ multiplex PCR; in TCRdb, only in-frame clones are kept and a portion is missing. The data hold under 60,000 clones, with more than 75% observed a single time. The sample consisted of CD4+ or CD8+ T cells sorted from blood, taken in a trial of the OX40 agonist ivuxolimab. Receptors originate from an adult with an advanced solid tumor such as melanoma, head and neck, liver or kidney cancer. The CDR3 runs from the conserved cysteine through the conserved F or W. D genes are given only for firm matches. Clone size appears in some rows only: once, few, many, or a class for an expanded clone.

d_gene: TRBD2; abundance: medium-sized; j_gene: TRBJ2-1; v_gene: TRBV4-1; CDR3nt: TGCGCCAGCAGCCAAGATCGCGGGAGCAAGAATGAGCAGTTCTTC; CDR3aa: CASSQDRGSKNEQFF
d_gene: NA; abundance: few; j_gene: TRBJ1-6; v_gene: TRBV4-1; CDR3nt: TGCGCCAGCAGCCAGGGCTCGCGACCCCTCCACTTT; CDR3aa: CASSQGSRPLHF
d_gene: NA; abundance: NA; j_gene: TRBJ2-2; v_gene: TRBV27; CDR3nt: TGTGCCAGCAGCCTACTGGGGGACGGGGAGCTGTTTTTT; CDR3aa: CASSLLGDGELFF
d_gene: TRBD1; abundance: once; j_gene: TRBJ2-1; v_gene: TRBV2; CDR3nt: TGTGCCACCCTCGTAATACCGGGACAGGGCATGAATGAGCAGTTCTTC; CDR3aa: CATLVIPGQGMNEQFF
d_gene: NA; abundance: NA; j_gene: TRBJ2-3; v_gene: TRBV4-3; CDR3nt: TGCGCCAGCAGTCCCGCGGGGAGGAGCACAGATACGCAGTATTTT; CDR3aa: CASSPAGRSTDTQYF
d_gene: NA; abundance: NA; j_gene: TRBJ1-1; v_gene: TRBV7-9; CDR3nt: TGTGCCAGCAGCTCCAAGAACACTGAAGCTTTCTTT; CDR3aa: CASSSKNTEAFF
d_gene: NA; abundance: NA; j_gene: TRBJ2-1; v_gene: TRBV11-2; CDR3nt: TGTGCCAGCAGCTTAGATGGGGTCTCGGGAGATGAGCAGTTCTTC; CDR3aa: CASSLDGVSGDEQFF
d_gene: TRBD2; abundance: NA; j_gene: TRBJ2-1; v_gene: TRBV7-2; CDR3nt: TGTGCCAGCAGCTCCCTGGGCGGGAGGGCCTGGGAGCAGTTCTTC; CDR3aa: CASSSLGGRAWEQFF
d_gene: NA; abundance: NA; j_gene: TRBJ2-7; v_gene: TRBV6-5; CDR3nt: TGTGCCAGCAGTTACGGGTCAACCTCCTACGAGCAGTACTTC; CDR3aa: CASSYGSTSYEQYF
d_gene: NA; abundance: NA; j_gene: TRBJ2-7; v_gene: TRBV27; CDR3nt: TGTGCCAGCAGTTTAACTGGATACGAGCAGTACTTC; CDR3aa: CASSLTGYEQYF
d_gene: NA; abundance: NA; j_gene: TRBJ2-3; v_gene: TRBV7-6; CDR3nt: TGTGCCAGCAGCTTAGCCGGGGCCCCCCCCACAGATACGCAGTATTTT; CDR3aa: CASSLAGAPPTDTQYF
d_gene: NA; abundance: NA; j_gene: TRBJ2-5; v_gene: TRBV11-3; CDR3nt: TGTGCCAGCAGCTTGTCTGTGGGCCAAGAGACCCAGTACTTC; CDR3aa: CASSLSVGQETQYF
d_gene: NA; abundance: NA; j_gene: TRBJ1-3; v_gene: TRBV4-1; CDR3nt: TGCGCCAGCAGCCCTATGACAGTTCTCTCTGGAAACACCATATATTTT; CDR3aa: CASSPMTVLSGNTIYF
d_gene: TRBD1; abundance: NA; j_gene: TRBJ1-6; v_gene: TRBV19; CDR3nt: TGTGCCAGTAGAACGGACAGGGAGGGCTCACCCCTCCACTTT; CDR3aa: CASRTDREGSPLHF